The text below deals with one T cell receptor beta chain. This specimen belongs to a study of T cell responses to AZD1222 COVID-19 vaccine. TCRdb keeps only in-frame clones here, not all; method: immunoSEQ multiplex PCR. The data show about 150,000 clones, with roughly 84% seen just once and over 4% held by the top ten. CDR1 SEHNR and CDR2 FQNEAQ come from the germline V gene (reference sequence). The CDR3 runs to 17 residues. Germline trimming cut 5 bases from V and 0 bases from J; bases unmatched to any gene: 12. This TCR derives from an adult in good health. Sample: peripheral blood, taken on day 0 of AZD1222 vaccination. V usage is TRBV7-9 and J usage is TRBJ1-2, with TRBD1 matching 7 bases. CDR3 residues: CASSLLGTALTNYGYTF. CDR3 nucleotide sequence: TGTGCCAGCAGCCTACTAGGGACAGCCCTAACTAACTATGGCTACACCTTC.